The source of this T cell receptor beta chain is a study of shared clonotypes between healthy human individuals. Note on this clone: The target antigen is unknown.

It was roughly 200 ng DNA, about 30,000 T cell genomes, that sorted-subset replicate PCRs used. Repertoires were generated with immunoSEQ multiplex PCR, while TCRdb's copy carries only in-frame clones and drops some. The repertoire has about 2.4 million clones, 93% of them found once; the top ten carry approximately 0.37%. This CDR3 region has 19 residues. Germline CDR1 reads MDHEN; CDR2 reads SYDVKM. The V gene lost 5 bases and the J gene lost 1 base, with 21 bases spanning the gap. Study-wide findings and caveats: Sharing across four donors was highest in naive CD4 (roughly 5%) and lowest in memory CD8 (approximately 0.4%).

The source is a man between 18 and 29 years old in good health. Some clones in this sample may be carry-over from other donors' samples. Sequencing was done on a sample of naive CD4+ T cells from PBMCs. Subset in this sample: CD45RA+ positively selected. The rearrangement uses TRBV28 and TRBJ2-6; no firm D call. DNA of the CDR3: TGTGCCAGCAGTCAGCCCCTGTTTCCTCGTGGGTCTGGGGCCAACGTCCTGACTTTC. It encodes CASSQPLFPRGSGANVLTF. The full variable domain, with the rest looked up from reference TRBV28 and TRBJ2-6, is DVKVTQSSRYLVKRTGEKVFLECVQDMDHENMFWYRQDPGLGLRLIYFSYDVKMKEKGDIPEGYSVSREKKERFSLILESASTNQTSMYLCASSQPLFPRGSGANVLTFGAGSRLTVL.